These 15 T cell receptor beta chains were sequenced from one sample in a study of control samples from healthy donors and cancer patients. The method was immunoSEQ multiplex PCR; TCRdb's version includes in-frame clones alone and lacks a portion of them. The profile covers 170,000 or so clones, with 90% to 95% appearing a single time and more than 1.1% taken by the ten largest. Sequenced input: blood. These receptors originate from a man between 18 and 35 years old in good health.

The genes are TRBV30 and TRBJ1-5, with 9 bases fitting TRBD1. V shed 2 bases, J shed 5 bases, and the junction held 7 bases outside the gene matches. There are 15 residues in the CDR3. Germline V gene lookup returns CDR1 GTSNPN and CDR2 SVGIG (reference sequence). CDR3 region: CAWSRAGQGDQPQHF. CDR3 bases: TGTGCCTGGAGTCGAGCGGGACAGGGTGATCAGCCCCAGCATTTT. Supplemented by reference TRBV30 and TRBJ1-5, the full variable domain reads SQTIHQWPATLVQPVGSPLSLECTVEGTSNPNLYWYRQAAGRGLQLLFYSVGIGQISSEVPQNLSASRPQDRQFILSSKKLLLSDSGFYLCAWSRAGQGDQPQHFGDGTRLSIL.

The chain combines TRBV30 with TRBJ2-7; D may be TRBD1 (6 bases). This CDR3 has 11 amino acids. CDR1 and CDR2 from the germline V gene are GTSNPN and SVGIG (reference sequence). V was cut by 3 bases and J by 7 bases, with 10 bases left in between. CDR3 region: CAWSNTGEQYF. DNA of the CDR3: TGTGCCTGGAGCAATACAGGGGAGCAGTACTTC.

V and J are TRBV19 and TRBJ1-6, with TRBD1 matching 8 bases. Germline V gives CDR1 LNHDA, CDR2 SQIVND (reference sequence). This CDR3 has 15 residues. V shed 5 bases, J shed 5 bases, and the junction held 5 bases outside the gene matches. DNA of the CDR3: TGTGCCAGTAGTTCCCGGACAGGGAATAATTCACCCCTCCACTTT. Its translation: CASSSRTGNNSPLHF. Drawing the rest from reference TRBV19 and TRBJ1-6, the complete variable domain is DGGITQSPKYLFRKEGQNVTLSCEQNLNHDAMYWYRQDPGQGLRLIYYSQIVNDFQKGDIAEGYSVSREKKESFPLTVTSAQKNPTAFYLCASSSRTGNNSPLHFGNGTRLTVT.

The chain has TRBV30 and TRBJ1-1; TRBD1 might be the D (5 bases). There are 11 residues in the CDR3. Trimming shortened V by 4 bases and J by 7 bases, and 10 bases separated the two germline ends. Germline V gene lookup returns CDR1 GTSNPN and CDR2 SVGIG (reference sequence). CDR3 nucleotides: TGTGCCTGGACTAGTGGGGGTGAAGCTTTCTTT. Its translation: CAWTSGGEAFF.

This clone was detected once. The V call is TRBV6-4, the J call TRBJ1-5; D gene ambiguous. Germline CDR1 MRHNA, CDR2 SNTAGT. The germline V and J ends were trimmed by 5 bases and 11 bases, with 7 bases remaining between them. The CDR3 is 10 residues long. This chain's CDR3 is CASSRGSQHF. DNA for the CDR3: TGTGCCAGCAGTAGAGGGTCCCAGCATTTT.

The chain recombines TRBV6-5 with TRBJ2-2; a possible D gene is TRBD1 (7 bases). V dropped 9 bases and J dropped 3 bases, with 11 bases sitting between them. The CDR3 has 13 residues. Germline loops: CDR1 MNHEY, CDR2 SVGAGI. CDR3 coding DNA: TGTGCCAGTGACAGGGAGGACACCGGGGAGCTGTTTTTT. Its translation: CASDREDTGELFF.

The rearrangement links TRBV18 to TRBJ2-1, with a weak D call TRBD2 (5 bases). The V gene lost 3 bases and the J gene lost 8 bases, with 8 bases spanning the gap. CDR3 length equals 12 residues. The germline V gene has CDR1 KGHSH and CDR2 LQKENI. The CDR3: CASSPGGDEQFF. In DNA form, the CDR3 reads TGTGCCAGCTCACCCGGAGGCGATGAGCAGTTCTTC.

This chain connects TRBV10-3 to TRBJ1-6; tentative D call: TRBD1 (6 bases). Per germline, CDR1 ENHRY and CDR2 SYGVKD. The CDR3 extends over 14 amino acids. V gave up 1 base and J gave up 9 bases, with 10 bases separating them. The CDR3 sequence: CAISEFGTSSPLHF. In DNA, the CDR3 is TGTGCCATCAGTGAGTTCGGGACATCTTCACCCCTCCACTTT.

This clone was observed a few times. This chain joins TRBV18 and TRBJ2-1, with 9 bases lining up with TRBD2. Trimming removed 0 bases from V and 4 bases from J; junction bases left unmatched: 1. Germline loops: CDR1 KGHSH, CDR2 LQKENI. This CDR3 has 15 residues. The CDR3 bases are TGTGCCAGCTCACCACCCCTAGCGGGGTACAATGAGCAGTTCTTC. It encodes CASSPPLAGYNEQFF.

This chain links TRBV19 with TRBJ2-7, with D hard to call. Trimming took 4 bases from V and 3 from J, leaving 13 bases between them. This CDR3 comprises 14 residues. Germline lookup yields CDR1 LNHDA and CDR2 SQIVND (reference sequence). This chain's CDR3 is CASSKGSHLYEQYF. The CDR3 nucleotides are TGTGCCAGTAGTAAGGGCTCCCACCTCTACGAGCAGTACTTC.

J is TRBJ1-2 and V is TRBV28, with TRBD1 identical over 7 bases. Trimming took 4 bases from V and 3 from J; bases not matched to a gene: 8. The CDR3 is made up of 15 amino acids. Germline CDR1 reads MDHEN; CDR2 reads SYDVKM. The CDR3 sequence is CASSSRQGYYYGYTF. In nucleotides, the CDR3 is TGTGCCAGCAGTTCAAGACAGGGCTATTACTATGGCTACACCTTC.

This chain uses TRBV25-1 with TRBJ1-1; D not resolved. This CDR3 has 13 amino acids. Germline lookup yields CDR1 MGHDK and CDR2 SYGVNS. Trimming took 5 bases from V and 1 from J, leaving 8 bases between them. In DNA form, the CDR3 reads TGTGCCAGCAGTCGGGAAGGGAACACTGAAGCTTTCTTT. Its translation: CASSREGNTEAFF.

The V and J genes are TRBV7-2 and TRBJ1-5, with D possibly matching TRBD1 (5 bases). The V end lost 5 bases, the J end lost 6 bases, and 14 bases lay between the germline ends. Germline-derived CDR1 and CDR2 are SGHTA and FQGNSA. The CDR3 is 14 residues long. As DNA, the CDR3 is TGTGCCAGCAGCCCAGGGTTTTCGGGTCAGCCCCAGCATTTT. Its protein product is CASSPGFSGQPQHF.

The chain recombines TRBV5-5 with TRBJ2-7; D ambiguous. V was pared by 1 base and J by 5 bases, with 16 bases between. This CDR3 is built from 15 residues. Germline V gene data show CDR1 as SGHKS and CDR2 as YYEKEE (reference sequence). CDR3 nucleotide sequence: TGTGCCAGCAGCTTGTCTGCCTTGCAGGACCACGAGCAGTACTTC. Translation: CASSLSALQDHEQYF. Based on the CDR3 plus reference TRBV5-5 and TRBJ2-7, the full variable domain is DAGVTQSPTHLIKTRGQQVTLRCSPISGHKSVSWYQQVLGQGPQFIFQYYEKEERGRGNFPDRFSARQFPNYSSELNVNALLLGDSALYLCASSLSALQDHEQYFGPGTRLTVT.

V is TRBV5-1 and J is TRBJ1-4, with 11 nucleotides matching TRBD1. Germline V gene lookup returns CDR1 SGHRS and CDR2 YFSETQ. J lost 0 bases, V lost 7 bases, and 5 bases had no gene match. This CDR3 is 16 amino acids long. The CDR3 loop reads CASAPGQGATNEKLFF. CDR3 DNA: TGCGCCAGCGCTCCGGGACAGGGGGCAACTAATGAAAAACTGTTTTTT.